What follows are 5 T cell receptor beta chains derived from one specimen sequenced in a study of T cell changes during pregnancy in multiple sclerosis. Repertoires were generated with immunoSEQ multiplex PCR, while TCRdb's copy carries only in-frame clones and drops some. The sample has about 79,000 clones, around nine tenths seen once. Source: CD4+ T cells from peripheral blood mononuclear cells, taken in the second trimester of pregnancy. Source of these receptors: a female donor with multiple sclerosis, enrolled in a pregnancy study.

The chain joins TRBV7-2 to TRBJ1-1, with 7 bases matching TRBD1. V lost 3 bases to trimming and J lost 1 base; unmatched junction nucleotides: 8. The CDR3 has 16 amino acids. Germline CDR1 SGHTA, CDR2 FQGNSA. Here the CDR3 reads CASSLTGKWPNTEAFF. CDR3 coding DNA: TGTGCCAGCAGCTTGACAGGGAAATGGCCGAACACTGAAGCTTTCTTT.

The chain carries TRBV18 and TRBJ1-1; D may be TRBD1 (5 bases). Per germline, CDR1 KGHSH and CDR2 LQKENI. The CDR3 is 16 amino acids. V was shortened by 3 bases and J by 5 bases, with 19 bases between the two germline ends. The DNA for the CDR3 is TGTGCCAGCTCACCCAACTTAACAGGTTTAACGACTGAAGCTTTCTTT. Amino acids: CASSPNLTGLTTEAFF.

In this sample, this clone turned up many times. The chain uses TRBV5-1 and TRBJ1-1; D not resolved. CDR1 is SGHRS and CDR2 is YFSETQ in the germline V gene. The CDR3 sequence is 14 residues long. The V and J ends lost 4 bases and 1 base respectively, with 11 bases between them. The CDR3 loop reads CASSPNTANTEAFF. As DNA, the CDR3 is TGCGCCAGCAGCCCCAATACAGCGAACACTGAAGCTTTCTTT.

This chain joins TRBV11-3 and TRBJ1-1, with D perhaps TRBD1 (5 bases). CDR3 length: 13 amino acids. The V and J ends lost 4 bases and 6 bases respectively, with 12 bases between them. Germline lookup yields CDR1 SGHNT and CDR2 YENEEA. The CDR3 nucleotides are TGTGCCAGCAGCTCACTTTGGGGGGCTGAAGCTTTCTTT. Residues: CASSSLWGAEAFF.

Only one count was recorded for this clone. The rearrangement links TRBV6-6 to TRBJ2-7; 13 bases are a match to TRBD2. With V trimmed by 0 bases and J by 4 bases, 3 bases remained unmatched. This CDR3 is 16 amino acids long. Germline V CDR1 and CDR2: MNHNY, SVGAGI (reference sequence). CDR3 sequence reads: CASSYSTSGRAYEQYF. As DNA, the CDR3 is TGTGCCAGCAGTTACTCAACTAGCGGGAGGGCTTACGAGCAGTACTTC.